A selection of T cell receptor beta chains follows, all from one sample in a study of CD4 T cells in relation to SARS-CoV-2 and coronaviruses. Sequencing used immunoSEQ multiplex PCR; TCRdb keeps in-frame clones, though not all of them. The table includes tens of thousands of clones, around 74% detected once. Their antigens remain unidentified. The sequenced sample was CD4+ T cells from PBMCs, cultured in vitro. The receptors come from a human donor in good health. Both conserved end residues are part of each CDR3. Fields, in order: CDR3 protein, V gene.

CASSLPYSQAYEQYF,TRBV5-4
CASSLTGGQPQHF,TRBV27
CATSPWGRGTLSSYNEQFF,TRBV15
CASSVQTGLYEQYF,TRBV5-1
CASSYRPGKADHEQYF,TRBV6-6
CASSPLRGEVNNEQFF,TRBV18
CASSELEPLNTEAFF,TRBV25-1
CAISESRLFAGNTIYF,TRBV10-3
CASSQGGAIGYTF,TRBV3-1/TRBV3-2
CASSQGREDGYTF,TRBV4-2
CATSGSGRHYEQYF,TRBV15
CASTYDSDTEAFF,TRBV5-1
CAWSPAGGGRTGELFF,TRBV30
CASSGGTGAYQPQHF,TRBV19
CASSPFTGTSVTGELFF,TRBV11-3
CASSSVGGTGELFF,TRBV5-4
CSVEEGEGGYGYTF,TRBV29-1
CASSQDRALTGANEQFF,TRBV4-2
CASSPGQDFSYEQYF,TRBV7-9
CSASRQGDEKLFF,TRBV20-1
CASSPGSSGNTIYF,TRBV18
CAWSARGQMGELFF,TRBV30
CASSLQQGSYGYTF,TRBV5-1
CASSAPTEETQYF,TRBV28
CASSPGTDNEQFF,TRBV12-3/TRBV12-4
CASSFTSGIVNGTQYF,TRBV5-1
CATRARGGENDQPQHF,TRBV10-3
CSASRTEPPYEQYF,TRBV20-1